This T cell receptor beta chain was documented in a study of blood T cell repertoires in COVID-19. Method: immunoSEQ multiplex PCR; TCRdb's copy keeps in-frame clones and lacks some. The sample shows around 26,000 clones, 81% of them seen only once. V was shortened by 0 bases and J by 7 bases, with 13 bases between the two germline ends. Per germline, CDR1 LNHNV and CDR2 YYDKDF (reference sequence). The CDR3 is made up of 15 amino acids. Material for sequencing was peripheral blood. The gene calls are TRBV15 and TRBJ2-4; D is perhaps TRBD2 (5 bases). The sequence came from a woman aged 70 to 79 with COVID-19, enrolled during active disease. CDR3 in amino acids: CATSRDLAPGNIQYF. The CDR3 DNA sequence: TGTGCCACCAGCAGAGATCTGGCCCCGGGGAACATTCAGTACTTC.